What follows are 16 T cell receptor beta chains derived from one specimen sequenced in a study of response to subunit inactivated influenza vaccine. In TCRdb, the RT-PCR reads were re-called with MiXCR into one record per CDR3 protein. The sample comprises approximately 500,000 distinct CDR3 sequences, 13% of which are singletons, and under 15% rests with the top ten. The sequencing here drew on PBMCs from blood, taken more than 35 days after vaccination. The receptor source for this set is a man in his forties or fifties who received an inactivated influenza vaccine.

The V gene is TRBV11-2, the J gene TRBJ2-7; TRBD2 matches 16 bases. V was clipped by 3 bases and J by 0 bases; unmatched bases: 5. The CDR3 spans 18 residues. CDR1 SGHAT and CDR2 FQNNGV come from the germline V gene. The CDR3 bases are TGTGCCAGCAGCTTCCCGGGACTAGCGGGGGGGAGCTCCTACGAGCAGTACTTC. Residues: CASSFPGLAGGSSYEQYF.

The CDR3 here is CASSYSKAAGWGTEAFF. DNA of the CDR3: TGTGCCAGCAGTTACTCGAAAGCGGCAGGGTGGGGCACTGAAGCTTTCTTT. The gene calls are TRBV6-5 and TRBJ1-1, with D maybe TRBD1 (5 bases). Per germline, CDR1 MNHEY and CDR2 SVGAGI. The CDR3 runs 17 residues. V was clipped by 0 bases and J by 4 bases, with 18 bases between them.

This clonotype was counted a few times. This chain links TRBV20-1 with TRBJ2-5; 7 bases agree with TRBD1. The CDR3 runs to 16 residues. In germline, CDR1 is DFQATT, CDR2 SNEGSKA (reference sequence). J lost 1 base, V lost 8 bases, and 16 bases had no gene match. The CDR3 loop is CSSQITPRDSQETQYF. Here the CDR3 DNA reads TGCAGTTCTCAGATAACCCCCCGGGACAGCCAAGAGACCCAGTACTTC.

This clonotype was seen at least ten times. The rearrangement uses TRBV28 and TRBJ2-5; D may be TRBD1 (6 bases). V lost 4 bases to trimming and J lost 1 base, with 16 bases between them. Germline V gene data show CDR1 as MDHEN and CDR2 as SYDVKM. The CDR3 spans 16 residues. The DNA of the CDR3 is TGTGCCAGCAGTTCGTTCATAGGACAGACCCAAGAGACCCAGTACTTC. Translated: CASSSFIGQTQETQYF. The whole variable domain, filled in from reference TRBV28 and TRBJ2-5, reads DVKVTQSSRYLVKRTGEKVFLECVQDMDHENMFWYRQDPGLGLRLIYFSYDVKMKEKGDIPEGYSVSREKKERFSLILESASTNQTSMYLCASSSFIGQTQETQYFGPGTRLLVL.

This clonotype was picked up a small number of times. This CDR3 reads CASRVAGAYYNEQFF. The CDR3 DNA follows: TGTGCCAGCAGGGTAGCGGGGGCGTACTACAATGAGCAGTTCTTC. The chain uses TRBV12-3 or TRBV12-4 and TRBJ2-1; 9 bases align to TRBD2. V trimming: 6 bases; J trimming: 3 bases; junction bases outside the gene matches: 6. The CDR3 contains 15 residues.

The J gene is TRBJ2-7, the V gene TRBV11-2; D tentatively reads TRBD1 or TRBD2 (6 bases each). V dropped 3 bases and J dropped 6 bases, with 18 bases sitting between them. Germline values: CDR1 SGHAT, CDR2 FQNNGV. The CDR3 spans 15 residues. The CDR3 sequence is CASSLAGHLFVEQYF. For the CDR3, the DNA is TGTGCCAGCAGCTTGGCGGGACACCTGTTTGTCGAGCAGTACTTC.

This chain links TRBV11-2 with TRBJ2-3; TRBD1 matches 7 bases. With V trimmed by 3 bases and J by 3 bases, 6 bases remained unmatched. Germline loops: CDR1 SGHAT, CDR2 FQNNGV. This CDR3 has 15 amino acids. The CDR3 nucleotides read TGTGCCAGCAGCTTTAGGGGGCGTATGACAGATACGCAGTATTTT. Protein sequence: CASSFRGRMTDTQYF.

This rearrangement joins TRBV5-1 to TRBJ2-1; 11 positions agree with TRBD1. Trimming at V came to 2 bases and at J to 3 bases, leaving 4 bases not matched to a gene. This CDR3 is 16 amino acids long. CDR1 is SGHRS, CDR2 YFSETQ, per germline. The CDR3 region is CASSLTGQGDYNEQFF. The CDR3 coding sequence is TGCGCCAGCAGCTTAACGGGACAGGGGGACTACAATGAGCAGTTCTTC.

The chain employs TRBV7-8 and TRBJ1-2; a possible D gene is TRBD1 (6 bases). This CDR3 contains 14 residues. Trimming shortened V by 1 base and J by 4 bases, and 10 bases separated the two germline ends. Germline CDR1 and CDR2: SGHVS and FQNEAQ. CDR3 nucleotide sequence: TGTGCCAGCAGCTTAGGGGACACACGCTATGGCTACACCTTC. It translates to CASSLGDTRYGYTF.

The V call is TRBV4-2, the J call TRBJ2-5; TRBD2 matches at 16 bases. V shed 3 bases and J 5 bases; nucleotides not matched to a gene: 6. The CDR3 is 17 amino acids. Per germline, CDR1 LGHNA and CDR2 YNFKEQ. CDR3 coding DNA: TGTGCCAGCAGCCACGGGACTAGCGGGAGGGCCGGTGAGACCCAGTACTTC. The encoded protein is CASSHGTSGRAGETQYF.

This clonotype was found many times. The V call is TRBV5-1, the J call TRBJ1-4; D ambiguous. The germline V gene encodes CDR1 SGHRS and CDR2 YFSETQ. The CDR3 loop spans 14 amino acids. V was clipped by 1 base and J by 4 bases, with 8 bases between them. The CDR3 protein is CASSLTSDNEKLFF. The CDR3 DNA sequence: TGCGCCAGCAGCTTGACCAGCGATAATGAAAAACTGTTTTTT.

This clonotype showed up many times. The V and J genes are TRBV29-1 and TRBJ2-1; 8 bases agree with TRBD2. The CDR3 spans 13 residues. From germline, CDR1 is SQVTM and CDR2 ANQGSEA. The V gene end was trimmed by 8 bases and the J gene end by 4 bases; junction bases not matched to a gene: 7. The CDR3 bases are TGCAGCCTAAGTAGCGGGGCTTACAATGAGCAGTTCTTC. This gives the protein CSLSSGAYNEQFF.

This clonotype came up a few times. The chain carries TRBV6-1 and TRBJ2-7; TRBD1 matches 7 bases. The CDR3 is 12 amino acids. V trimming: 8 bases; J trimming: 1 base; junction bases outside the gene matches: 2. Germline V gene sequence: CDR1 MNHNS, CDR2 SASEGT. The CDR3, as DNA: TGTGCCAGCGGACAGGCTTCCTACGAGCAGTACTTC. This sequence encodes CASGQASYEQYF.

This clonotype was detected a few times. The chain carries TRBV5-1 and TRBJ2-1; D is possibly TRBD2 (6 bases). The CDR3 has 17 amino acids. Germline V gives CDR1 SGHRS, CDR2 YFSETQ. Trimming stripped 4 bases from V and 2 bases from J, with 19 bases between. The CDR3, as DNA: TGCGCCAGCAGCCCGGACGGCGGGACTGAACCCTACAATGAGCAGTTCTTC. Translated: CASSPDGGTEPYNEQFF.

This rearrangement joins TRBV6-5 to TRBJ1-6, with TRBD1 matching 11 bases. The J segment lost 9 bases and the V segment lost 1 base, leaving 2 bases of the junction unmatched. This CDR3 contains 15 residues. Germline CDR1 and CDR2: MNHEY and SVGAGI. DNA for the CDR3: TGTGCCAGCAGTTACTTGGGACAGGGGGGTTCACCCCTCCACTTT. It yields the protein CASSYLGQGGSPLHF.

This clonotype was recorded many times. This rearrangement joins TRBV20-1 to TRBJ1-4; TRBD1 agrees at 7 bases. Trimming took 1 base from V and 8 from J; bases not matched to a gene: 7. The germline V gene encodes CDR1 DFQATT and CDR2 SNEGSKA (reference sequence). CDR3 length equals 14 residues. The CDR3 region is CSARVSGGGEKLFF. The CDR3 DNA follows: TGCAGTGCTAGAGTGTCAGGGGGTGGCGAAAAACTGTTTTTT.